This T cell receptor beta chain was found in a study of Tregs in tolerant kidney transplant recipients. Study-wide context: Antibodies separated recipient from donor cells.

Study-level results: Biological reproducibility was not directly addressed, but technical replication error appeared minimal.

Profiling relied on immunoSEQ multiplex PCR, and the TCRdb table lists in-frame clones only, not all of them. The profile shows tens of thousands of clones, around 95% of them singletons. Note on this clone: What it recognizes is unknown. Different DNA sequences within this sample yield the same CDR3.

Germline CDR1 and CDR2: SGHRS and YFSETQ. V gave up 8 bases and J gave up 0 bases, with 8 bases separating them. There are 12 residues in the CDR3. The sequenced sample was Tregs from blood cultured with allogeneic cells. The chain has TRBV5-1 and TRBJ1-2; no firm D call. The receptor's source is a human donor in good health. The CDR3 DNA reads as TGCGCCAGTGGAGGGACTAACTATGGCTACACCTTC. Its protein product is CASGGTNYGYTF.